The present T cell receptor (beta chain) was sequenced within a study of shared clonotypes between healthy human individuals. Findings and caveats of the study: Lower generation probabilities were found for non-shared clonotypes than for those shared by all four donors.

Details on this clone: Antigen unknown.

The CDR3 totals 15 residues. The V and J ends lost 5 bases and 6 bases respectively, with 20 bases between them. Germline V gene lookup returns CDR1 SEHNR and CDR2 FQNEAQ (reference sequence). In CD8 memory, CD45RO+ cells were put together with CCR7-negative CD45RA+ TemRA cells. The assay was immunoSEQ multiplex PCR, and TCRdb's table has in-frame clones only and misses some. The sample has roughly 700,000 clones, about 92% seen once. J is TRBJ2-7 and V is TRBV7-9; D is possibly TRBD1 (6 bases). The sequencing sample was made of memory CD8+ T cells from PBMCs. Subset of the sample: CD45RO+ cells pooled with CCR7-negative TemRA cells. This receptor was taken from a man between 18 and 29 years old in good health. Some clones in this sample may be carry-over from other donors' samples. The CDR3 nucleotides read TGTGCCAGCAGCCCCTATAGGGGGAGTGGCGGCGAGCAGTACTTC. Its protein product is CASSPYRGSGGEQYF.